The clone carrying this TCR beta chain occurred a few times. TCRdb called the RACE reads again in MiXCR, with one record for every CDR3 protein. This table holds approximately 160,000 distinct CDR3 sequences, about a quarter found once. This sample is drawn from a study of human T cells and chemical hapten exposure. The time point: patch test 3, about 24 weeks after DPC sensitization. Regarding treatment: therapeutic diphenylcyclopropenone sensitization with weekly scalp DPC. The TCR sequence derives from a woman aged 18 to 35 with alopecia areata. Some clones in this sample may be carry-over from other donors' samples. Sample: whole blood, taken in connection with sensitization to the hapten diphenylcyclopropenone (DPC).

The DNA for the CDR3 is TGTGCCAGTAGTATCCCCGACAGGGGGCCCGTCGACCGGGCGTTCTTC. Its protein product is CASSIPDRGPVDRAFF. This chain connects TRBV19 to TRBJ2-1, with 10 bases matching TRBD1. The CDR3 is 16 amino acids. The V gene's germline CDR1 is LNHDA and CDR2 SQIVND (reference sequence). The J segment lost 15 bases and the V segment lost 3 bases, leaving 17 bases of the junction unmatched. Complete variable domain (other parts from reference TRBV19 and TRBJ2-1): DGGITQSPKYLFRKEGQNVTLSCEQNLNHDAMYWYRQDPGQGLRLIYYSQIVNDFQKGDIAEGYSVSREKKESFPLTVTSAQKNPTAFYLCASSIPDRGPVDRAFFGPGTRLTVL.